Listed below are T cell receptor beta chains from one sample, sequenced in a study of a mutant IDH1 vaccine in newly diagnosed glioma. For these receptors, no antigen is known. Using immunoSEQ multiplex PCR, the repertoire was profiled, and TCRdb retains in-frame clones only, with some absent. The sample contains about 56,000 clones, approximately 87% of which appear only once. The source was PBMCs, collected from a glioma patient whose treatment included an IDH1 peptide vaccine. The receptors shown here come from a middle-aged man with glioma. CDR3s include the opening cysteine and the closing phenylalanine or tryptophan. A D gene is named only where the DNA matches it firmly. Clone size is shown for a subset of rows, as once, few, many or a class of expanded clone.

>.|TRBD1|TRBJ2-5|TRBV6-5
CASSYDRGSETQYF
TGTGCCAGCAGTTACGACAGGGGGTCAGAGACCCAGTACTTC
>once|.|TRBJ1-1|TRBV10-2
CASPQGPRNTEAFF
TGCGCCAGCCCCCAAGGACCGCGGAACACTGAAGCTTTCTTT
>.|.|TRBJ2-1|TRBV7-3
CASSTGSPYNEQFF
TGTGCCAGCTCCACAGGGTCCCCCTACAATGAGCAGTTCTTC
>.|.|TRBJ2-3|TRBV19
CASSAKGDNTDTQYF
TGTGCCAGTAGTGCGAAGGGTGACAACACAGATACGCAGTATTTT
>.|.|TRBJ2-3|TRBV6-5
CASSYSGIAQGDTQYF
TGTGCCAGCAGTTACTCCGGAATAGCTCAGGGGGATACGCAGTATTTT
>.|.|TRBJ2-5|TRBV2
CASSAAIETQYF
TGTGCCAGCAGTGCTGCTATTGAGACCCAGTACTTC
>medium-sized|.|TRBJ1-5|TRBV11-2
CASSFPGNNQPQHF
TGTGCCAGCAGCTTTCCTGGCAACAATCAGCCCCAGCATTTT
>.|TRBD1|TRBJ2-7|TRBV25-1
CASQAPGTGQGEQYF
TGTGCCAGCCAGGCCCCGGGGACAGGACAGGGGGAGCAGTACTTC
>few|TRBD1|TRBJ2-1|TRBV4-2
CASSRDRDNEQFF
TGTGCCAGCAGCCGGGACAGGGACAATGAGCAGTTCTTC
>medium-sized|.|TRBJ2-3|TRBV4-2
CASSQEGPGGTDTQYF
TGTGCCAGCAGCCAAGAGGGTCCAGGGGGCACAGATACGCAGTATTTT
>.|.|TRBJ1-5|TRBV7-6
CASSLGGDRRNQPQHF
TGTGCCAGCAGTTTGGGGGGCGACAGACGCAATCAGCCCCAGCATTTT
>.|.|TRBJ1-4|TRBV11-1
CASSGPGQGYEKLFF
TGTGCCAGCAGCGGACCGGGACAAGGCTATGAAAAACTGTTTTTT